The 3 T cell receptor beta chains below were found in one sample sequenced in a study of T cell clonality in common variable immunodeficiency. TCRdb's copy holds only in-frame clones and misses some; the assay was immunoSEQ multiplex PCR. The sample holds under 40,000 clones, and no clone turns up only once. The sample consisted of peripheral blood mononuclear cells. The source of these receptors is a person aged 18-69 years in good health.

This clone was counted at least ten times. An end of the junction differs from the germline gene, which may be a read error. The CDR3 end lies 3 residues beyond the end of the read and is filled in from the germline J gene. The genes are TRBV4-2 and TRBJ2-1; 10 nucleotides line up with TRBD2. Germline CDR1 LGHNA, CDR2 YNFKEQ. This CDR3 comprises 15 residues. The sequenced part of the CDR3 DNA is TGCGCCAGCAGCTATGGACTAGCGGTGTACAATGAG. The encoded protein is CASSYGLAVYNE. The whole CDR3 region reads CASSYGLAVYNEQFF.

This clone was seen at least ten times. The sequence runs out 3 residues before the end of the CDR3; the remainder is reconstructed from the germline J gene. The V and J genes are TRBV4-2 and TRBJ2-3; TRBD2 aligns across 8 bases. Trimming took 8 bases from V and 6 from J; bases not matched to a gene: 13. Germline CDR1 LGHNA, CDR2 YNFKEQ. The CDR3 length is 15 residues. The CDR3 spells CASGPAGESHDTQYF. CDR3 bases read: TGTGCCAGCGGGCCAGCGGGAGAATCCCACGATACG.

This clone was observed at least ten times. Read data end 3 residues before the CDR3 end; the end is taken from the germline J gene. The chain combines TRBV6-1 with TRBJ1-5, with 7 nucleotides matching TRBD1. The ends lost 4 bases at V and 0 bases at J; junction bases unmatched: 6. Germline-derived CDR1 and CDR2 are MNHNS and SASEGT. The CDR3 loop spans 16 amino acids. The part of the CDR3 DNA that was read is TGTGCCAGCAGTGCCAGGGGGAGAGCTAGCAATCAGCCC. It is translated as CASSARGRASNQP. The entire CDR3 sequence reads CASSARGRASNQPQHF.